The T cell receptor (beta chain) described here comes from a study of Graves' ophthalmopathy and Graves' hyperthyroidism (dated by TCRdb to the late 2010s). Concerning the study at large: A patient counted as having stable hyperthyroidism if there was no progression to ophthalmopathy within 18 months of follow-up. Following sample collection, hyperthyroidism patients were given methimazole at a starting dose of 30 mg daily, and ophthalmopathy patients were given high-dose intravenous methylprednisolone. An independent validation cohort comprised about 20 hyperthyroidism patients and 15 to 17 patients who later progressed from hyperthyroidism to ophthalmopathy. In total, approximately 140 blood samples were TCR-sequenced: roughly 45 ophthalmopathy, under 85 hyperthyroidism and some 17 hyperthyroidism-to-ophthalmopathy patients. T-cell repertoires of thyroid tissue and blood were compared in more than 5 hyperthyroidism patients. A discovery set of 100 patients (43 ophthalmopathy, 57 stable hyperthyroidism) was enrolled to explore V-J signatures distinguishing ophthalmopathy from hyperthyroidism. The study used TCR beta repertoire signatures to distinguish Graves' ophthalmopathy from Graves' hyperthyroidism and to predict progression to ophthalmopathy. General findings and caveats noted by the study authors: No statistical method was used to set the sample size in advance, and the investigators knew which group each participant was assigned to. Among expanded thyroid clonotypes with frequency above 0.001, most also showed up in blood, which suggests that blood repertoires may reflect the thyroid immune response. Ophthalmopathy was separated from stable hyperthyroidism by the 13-signature model with about 89% sensitivity and roughly 82% specificity in cross-validation and with 80%/75% in the test set. In validation, the model predicted ophthalmopathy progression with about 70% sensitivity and 72.22% specificity; 12 predicted patients were CT-confirmed with GO in a median of approximately 6.2 months.

TCR beta CDR3 regions were amplified from RNA transcripts for repertoire sequencing. HTBI primers and the Qiagen OneStep RT-PCR kit were used in a first-round RT-PCR, which was followed by a second-round multiplex PCR, size selection and purification. Libraries were sequenced on an Illumina HiSeq2000 using paired-end 100 bp reads. The authors' pipeline ran thus. Reads were processed with SOAPnuke, discarding reads with adapters, uncalled bases, mean Phred below 15, or no exact constant-primer or identifier match. COPE v1.2.5 was used to merge the high-quality paired reads. Each unique nucleotide sequence was treated as a clonotype, and MiTCR v1.1 was used to align the clonotypes to the IMGT TRB V, D and J references. The analysis was limited to V-J combinations with a frequency above 0.0001, which together covered 99.2% of repertoires. A TCR clonal expansion and chaos score per V-J combination was defined as the ratio of F50 clonal expansion to chaos observed in the TCRdist matrix. Welch's t-statistics and random forest were used to reduce features to about a dozen V-J combinations, which were fed into a naive Bayes classifier. Thyroid-blood repertoire similarity was quantified with the Morisita-Horn index. Clones were called with MiXCR by TCRdb after fastp trimmed the public reads at Q25, and only in-frame beta chains were retained. Identical CDR3 protein sequences are pooled into one entry, listed with their most common genes and DNA. What appears here as the V and J calls and clone size reflects TCRdb's work, not the paper's. For this sample the table gives about 550,000 distinct CDR3 sequences, of which approximately 37% were detected only once. 3.5% to 5% of the sample goes to the ten largest clones.

V loses 7 bases of germline sequence and J loses 7 bases, and the interval between the two ends is 13 bases. Per the germline V gene, SQVTM is the CDR1 and ANQGSEA is the CDR2. Including cysteine and phenylalanine, the CDR3 has 12 amino acids. Only the CDR3 DNA is retained, 36 bases long and in frame from the first base. The hyperthyroidism patients were 18 to 65 years old and newly diagnosed, with a disease duration of less than 2 months. Patients were excluded if they had other autoimmune diseases, uncontrolled infections, pregnancy or lactation. Diagnosis relied on clinical symptoms, serum thyroxine, TRAb, thyroid ultrasound and orbital computed tomography. Total RNA was extracted with Trizol reagent and quality-checked on an Agilent 2100 Bioanalyzer. This clonotype showed up just once. Its cognate antigen has yet to be identified. Base qualities are not recorded, but no much larger clone differs from it by a single base. A solitary read yields weak support.

Material for sequencing was peripheral blood or thyroid tissue (not recorded which). This TCR was sampled from an adult man with Graves' hyperthyroidism. The rearrangement combines TRBV29-1 with TRBJ1-4, with TRBD1 tentatively as D gene (5 bases match). CDR3 sequence: CSAGTDSEKLFF. The sequenced DNA is TGCAGCGCAGGGACGGATAGTGAAAAACTGTTTTTT. Full variable domain (CDR3 extended with the reference TRBV29-1 and TRBJ1-4 proteins): SAVISQKPSRDICQRGTSLTIQCQVDSQVTMMFWYRQQPGQSLTLIATANQGSEATYESGFVIDKFPISRPNLTFSTLTVSNMSPEDSSIYLCSAGTDSEKLFFGSGTQLSVL.